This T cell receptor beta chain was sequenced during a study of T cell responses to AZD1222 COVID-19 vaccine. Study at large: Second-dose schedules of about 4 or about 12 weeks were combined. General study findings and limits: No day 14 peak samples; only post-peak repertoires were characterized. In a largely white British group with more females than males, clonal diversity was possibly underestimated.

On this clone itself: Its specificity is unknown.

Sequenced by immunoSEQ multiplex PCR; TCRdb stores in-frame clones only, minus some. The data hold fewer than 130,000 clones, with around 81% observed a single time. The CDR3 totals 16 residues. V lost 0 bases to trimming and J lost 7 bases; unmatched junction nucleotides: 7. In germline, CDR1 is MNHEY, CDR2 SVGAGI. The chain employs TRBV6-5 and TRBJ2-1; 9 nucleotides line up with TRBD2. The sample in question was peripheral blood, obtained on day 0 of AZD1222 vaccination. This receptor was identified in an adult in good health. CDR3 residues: CASSYSSSGGKNEQFF. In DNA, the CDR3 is TGTGCCAGCAGTTACTCGTCCAGCGGGGGGAAAAATGAGCAGTTCTTC.